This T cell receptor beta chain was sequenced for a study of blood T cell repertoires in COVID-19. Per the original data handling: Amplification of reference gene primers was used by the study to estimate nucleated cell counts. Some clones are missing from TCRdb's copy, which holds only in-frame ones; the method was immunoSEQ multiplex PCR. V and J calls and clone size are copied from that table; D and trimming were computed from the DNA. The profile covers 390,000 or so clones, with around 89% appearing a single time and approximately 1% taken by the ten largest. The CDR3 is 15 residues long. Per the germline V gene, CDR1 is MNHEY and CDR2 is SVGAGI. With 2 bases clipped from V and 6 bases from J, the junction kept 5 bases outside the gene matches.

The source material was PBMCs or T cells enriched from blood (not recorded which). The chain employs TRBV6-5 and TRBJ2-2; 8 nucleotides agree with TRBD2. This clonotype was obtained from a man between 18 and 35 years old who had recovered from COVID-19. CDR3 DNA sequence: TGTGCCAGCAGTTACGTCGCGGGGGGCGCCGGGGAGCTGTTTTTT. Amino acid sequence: CASSYVAGGAGELFF.